This T cell receptor beta chain was identified during a study of identical twins. Study-level results: Carriage of fewer insertions was seen in abundant cord blood beta clonotypes, whereas memory repertoires showed none.

TCRdb reprocessed the 5' RACE reads with MiXCR, giving one entry per CDR3 protein. The data contain about 190,000 distinct CDR3 sequences, roughly 15% of them singletons. This clonotype was picked up a small number of times. Its antigen is as yet unknown. Losses at the gene ends were 1 base for V and 3 bases for J; bases not matched to a gene: 6. CDR3 length: 16 residues. A further study also used this sample, focusing on T cells expressing NK-cell markers. Per that paper: In a handful of donors, dominant CD3+CD56+NKG2C+ clones formed roughly 1.0-7.5% of CD8+ cells. Expanded NKG2C+ T cell clones were not confirmed as HCMV-specific.

The specimen sequenced was CD8+ T cells sorted from blood. The chain recombines TRBV12-3 or TRBV12-4 with TRBJ2-7, with 10 bases aligning to TRBD2. The clonotype originates from a woman aged 18 to 35 in good health. The CDR3 nucleotides read TGTGCCAGCAGTTTAGAGGCAACTAGCGGGAACTACGAGCAGTACTTC. Amino acids: CASSLEATSGNYEQYF.